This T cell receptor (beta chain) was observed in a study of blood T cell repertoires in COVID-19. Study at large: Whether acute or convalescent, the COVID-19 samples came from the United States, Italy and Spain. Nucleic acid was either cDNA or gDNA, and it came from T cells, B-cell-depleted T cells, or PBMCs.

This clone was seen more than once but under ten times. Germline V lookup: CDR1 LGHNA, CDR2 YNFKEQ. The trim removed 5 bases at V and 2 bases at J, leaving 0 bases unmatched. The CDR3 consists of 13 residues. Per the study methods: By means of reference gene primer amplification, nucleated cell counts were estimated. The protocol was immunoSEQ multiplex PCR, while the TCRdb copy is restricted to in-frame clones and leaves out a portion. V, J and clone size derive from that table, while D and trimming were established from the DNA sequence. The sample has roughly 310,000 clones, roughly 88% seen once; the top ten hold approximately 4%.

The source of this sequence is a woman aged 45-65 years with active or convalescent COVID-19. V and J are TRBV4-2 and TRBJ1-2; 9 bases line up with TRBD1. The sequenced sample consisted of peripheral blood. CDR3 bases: TGTGCCAGCAGCGGGACAGGGAACTATGGCTACACCTTC. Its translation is CASSGTGNYGYTF.